The sample holds a few counts of the clone carrying this T cell receptor beta chain. The germline CDR1 and CDR2 sequences are SGHRS and YFSETQ. V shed 7 bases and J shed 7 bases, with 21 bases lying between them. This CDR3 is 14 amino acids long. These data are taken from a study of T-cell reconstitution after alpha-beta-depleted transplantation in children. Researchers prepared the TCRbeta library using unique molecular identifiers, the study reports. MiXCR, run by TCRdb on the PCR reads, gives a single entry per CDR3 protein. The sample lists 450,000 to 600,000 distinct CDR3 sequences, approximately 20% occurring once.

This rearrangement joins TRBV5-1 to TRBJ2-7, with D perhaps matching TRBD1 or TRBD2 (7 bases each). This receptor was obtained from a human donor who donated a stem cell graft to a child with acute lymphoblastic leukemia. This specimen consisted of PBMCs from the stem cell graft donor, obtained from the stem cell graft. The DNA for the CDR3 is TGCGCCAGCGGCCAGGGACAGCGGGATTGGGAGCAGTACTTC. Its protein product is CASGQGQRDWEQYF.